The 7 T cell receptor beta chains below come from one sample, sequenced in a study of CD8+ T cells in alopecia areata. As to treatment: oral pan-JAK inhibitor, 5-10 mg twice daily. Once RNA had been extracted, it was reverse transcribed into cDNA to act as the sequencing template. TCRdb's table, derived via immunoSEQ multiplex PCR, lists solely in-frame clones and lacks some. The sample holds hundreds of thousands of clones, 50% to 75% seen once. The material was CD4+ T cells sorted from blood, obtained around week 52, from a patient treated with tofacitinib. These receptor sequences come from a human donor with alopecia areata.

V and J are TRBV9 and TRBJ2-2; unclear D gene. CDR3 length: 13 amino acids. Germline CDR1 is SGDLS and CDR2 is YYNGEE. Trimming took 2 bases from V and 5 from J, leaving 7 bases between them. The CDR3 sequence: CASSVDSTGELFF. CDR3 bases: TGTGCCAGCAGCGTCGACTCAACCGGGGAGCTGTTTTTT.

This clone was counted a few times. The genes are TRBV20-1 and TRBJ2-5; D remains ambiguous. Germline V gene lookup returns CDR1 DFQATT and CDR2 SNEGSKA (reference sequence). V was trimmed by 1 base and J by 9 bases, leaving 3 bases between them. The CDR3 contains 9 residues. CDR3 DNA: TGCAGTGCTAGAGGATCCCAGTACTTC. The encoded protein is CSARGSQYF.

This clone was detected only a few times. This chain links TRBV4-3 with TRBJ1-1, with TRBD1 as a possible D gene (6 bases). The CDR3 runs to 15 residues. Trimming removed 0 bases at V and 7 bases at J, with 15 bases between. Per the germline V gene, CDR1 is LGHNA and CDR2 is YSLEER. The CDR3 here is CASSQEDRTVSEAFF. For the CDR3, the DNA is TGCGCCAGCAGCCAAGAGGATAGGACAGTTAGTGAAGCTTTCTTT.

This clone was recorded only once. This chain connects TRBV29-1 to TRBJ2-5; the D gene is possibly TRBD2 (5 bases). Germline V gene lookup returns CDR1 SQVTM and CDR2 ANQGSEA. There are 12 residues in the CDR3. V lost 4 bases and J lost 4, with 10 bases in between. The CDR3 sequence is CSVVEGAETQYF. The DNA for the CDR3 is TGCAGCGTTGTAGAGGGAGCAGAGACCCAGTACTTC. Together with reference TRBV29-1 and TRBJ2-5, the CDR3 gives the full variable domain: SAVISQKPSRDICQRGTSLTIQCQVDSQVTMMFWYRQQPGQSLTLIATANQGSEATYESGFVIDKFPISRPNLTFSTLTVSNMSPEDSSIYLCSVVEGAETQYFGPGTRLLVL.

Notes on this clone: Other DNA sequences from this sample encode an identical CDR3 as well. V usage is TRBV29-1 and J usage is TRBJ1-1; D unresolved. The CDR3 covers 10 residues. The germline V gene has CDR1 SQVTM and CDR2 ANQGSEA. Trimming left V 5 bases short and J 2 bases short, with 3 bases between. Written as DNA, the CDR3 is TGCAGCGTTCAAAACACTGAAGCTTTCTTT. It is translated as CSVQNTEAFF. Drawing the rest from reference TRBV29-1 and TRBJ1-1, the complete variable domain is SAVISQKPSRDICQRGTSLTIQCQVDSQVTMMFWYRQQPGQSLTLIATANQGSEATYESGFVIDKFPISRPNLTFSTLTVSNMSPEDSSIYLCSVQNTEAFFGQGTRLTVV.

This chain connects TRBV4-2 to TRBJ1-1; D is perhaps TRBD1 (6 bases). V lost 3 bases, J lost 1 base, and 15 bases lay in between. Germline CDR1 is LGHNA and CDR2 is YNFKEQ. The CDR3 runs to 16 residues. CDR3 region: CASSQGAGVRNTEAFF. The CDR3 coding sequence is TGTGCCAGCAGCCAGGGGGCTGGAGTTCGGAACACTGAAGCTTTCTTT.

The V gene is TRBV25-1, the J gene TRBJ1-2; TRBD1 might be the D (5 bases). This CDR3 has 13 residues. V was trimmed by 3 bases and J by 2 bases, leaving 7 bases between them. Germline lookup yields CDR1 MGHDK and CDR2 SYGVNS. The CDR3 region has the DNA TGTGCCAGCAGTGACGGGGCGAACTATGGCTACACCTTC. Translated: CASSDGANYGYTF.